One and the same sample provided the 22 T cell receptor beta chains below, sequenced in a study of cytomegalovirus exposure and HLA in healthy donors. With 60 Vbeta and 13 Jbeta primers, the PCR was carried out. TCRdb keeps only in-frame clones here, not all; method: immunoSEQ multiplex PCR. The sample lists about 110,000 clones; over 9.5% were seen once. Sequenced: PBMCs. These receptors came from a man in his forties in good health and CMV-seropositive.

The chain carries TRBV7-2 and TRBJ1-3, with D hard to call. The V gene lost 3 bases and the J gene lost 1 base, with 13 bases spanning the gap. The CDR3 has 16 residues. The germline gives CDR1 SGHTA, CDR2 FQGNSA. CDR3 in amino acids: CASSFGQRRSGNTIYF. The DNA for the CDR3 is TGTGCCAGCAGCTTCGGGCAGAGGAGGTCTGGAAACACCATATATTTT. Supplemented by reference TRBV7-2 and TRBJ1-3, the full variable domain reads GAGVSQSPSNKVTEKGKDVELRCDPISGHTALYWYRQSLGQGLEFLIYFQGNSAPDKSGLPSDRFSAERTGGSVSTLTIQRTQQEDSAVYLCASSFGQRRSGNTIYFGEGSWLTVV.

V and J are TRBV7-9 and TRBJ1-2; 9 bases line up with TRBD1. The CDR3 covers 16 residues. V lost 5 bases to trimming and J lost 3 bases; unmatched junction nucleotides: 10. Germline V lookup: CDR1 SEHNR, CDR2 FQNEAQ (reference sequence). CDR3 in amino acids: CASSSGDRAEDYGYTF. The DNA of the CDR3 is TGTGCCAGCAGCAGTGGGGACAGGGCTGAGGACTATGGCTACACCTTC.

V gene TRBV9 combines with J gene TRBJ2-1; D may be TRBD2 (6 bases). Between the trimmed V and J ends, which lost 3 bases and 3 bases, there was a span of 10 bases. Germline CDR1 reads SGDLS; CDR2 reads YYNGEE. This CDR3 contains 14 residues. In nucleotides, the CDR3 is TGTGCCAGCAGCGCCGGGACTGACTACAATGAGCAGTTCTTC. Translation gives CASSAGTDYNEQFF.

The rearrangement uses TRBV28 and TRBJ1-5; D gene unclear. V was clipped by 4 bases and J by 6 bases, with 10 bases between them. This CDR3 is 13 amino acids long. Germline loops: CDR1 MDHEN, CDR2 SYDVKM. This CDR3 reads CASSSHVVQPQHF. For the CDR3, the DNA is TGTGCCAGCAGTTCTCACGTAGTTCAGCCCCAGCATTTT.

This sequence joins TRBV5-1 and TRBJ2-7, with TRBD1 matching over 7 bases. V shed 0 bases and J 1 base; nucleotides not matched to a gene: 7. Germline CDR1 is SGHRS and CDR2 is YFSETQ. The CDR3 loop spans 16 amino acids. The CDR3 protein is CASSLARDRTSYEQYF. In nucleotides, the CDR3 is TGCGCCAGCAGCTTGGCGAGGGACAGAACTTCCTACGAGCAGTACTTC.

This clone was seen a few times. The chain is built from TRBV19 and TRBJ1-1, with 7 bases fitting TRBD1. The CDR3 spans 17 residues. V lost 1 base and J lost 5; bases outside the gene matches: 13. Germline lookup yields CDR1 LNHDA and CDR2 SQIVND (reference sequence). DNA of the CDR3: TGTGCCAGTAGTATAGGCGTGGGACAGCCTACAGCGACTGAAGCTTTCTTT. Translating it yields CASSIGVGQPTATEAFF. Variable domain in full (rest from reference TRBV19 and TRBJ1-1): DGGITQSPKYLFRKEGQNVTLSCEQNLNHDAMYWYRQDPGQGLRLIYYSQIVNDFQKGDIAEGYSVSREKKESFPLTVTSAQKNPTAFYLCASSIGVGQPTATEAFFGQGTRLTVV.

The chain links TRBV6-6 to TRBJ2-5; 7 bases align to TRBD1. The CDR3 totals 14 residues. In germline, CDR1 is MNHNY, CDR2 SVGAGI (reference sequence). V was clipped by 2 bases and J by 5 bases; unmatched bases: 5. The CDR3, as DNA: TGTGCCAGCAGTTACGGAGCCAGGGGGGAGACCCAGTACTTC. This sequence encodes CASSYGARGETQYF.

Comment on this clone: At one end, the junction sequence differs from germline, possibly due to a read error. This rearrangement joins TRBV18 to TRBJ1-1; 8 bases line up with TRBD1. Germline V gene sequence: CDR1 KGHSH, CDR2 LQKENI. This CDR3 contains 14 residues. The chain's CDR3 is CASSQGAGNTEGFF. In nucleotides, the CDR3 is TGTGCCAGCTCCCAGGGGGCGGGTAACACTGAAGGTTTCTTT.

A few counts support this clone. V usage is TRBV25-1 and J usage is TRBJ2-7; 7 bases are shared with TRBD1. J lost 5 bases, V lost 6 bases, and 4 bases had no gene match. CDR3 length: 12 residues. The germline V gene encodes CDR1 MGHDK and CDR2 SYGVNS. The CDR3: CASRFDRDEQYF. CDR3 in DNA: TGTGCCAGCAGATTTGACAGGGACGAGCAGTACTTC.

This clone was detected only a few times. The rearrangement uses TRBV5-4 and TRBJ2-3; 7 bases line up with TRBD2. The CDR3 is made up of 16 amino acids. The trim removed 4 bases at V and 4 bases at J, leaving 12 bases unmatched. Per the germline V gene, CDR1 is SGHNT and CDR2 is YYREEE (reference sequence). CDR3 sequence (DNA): TGTGCCAGCAGCGGCCTCCTAGATGGGAGGGCAGATACGCAGTATTTT. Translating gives CASSGLLDGRADTQYF.

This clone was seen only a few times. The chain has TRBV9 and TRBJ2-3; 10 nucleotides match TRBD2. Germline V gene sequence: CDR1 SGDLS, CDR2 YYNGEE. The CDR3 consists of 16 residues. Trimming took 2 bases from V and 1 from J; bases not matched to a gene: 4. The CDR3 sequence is CASSVLLAGGTDTQYF. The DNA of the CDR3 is TGTGCCAGCAGCGTCCTCCTAGCGGGAGGCACAGATACGCAGTATTTT.

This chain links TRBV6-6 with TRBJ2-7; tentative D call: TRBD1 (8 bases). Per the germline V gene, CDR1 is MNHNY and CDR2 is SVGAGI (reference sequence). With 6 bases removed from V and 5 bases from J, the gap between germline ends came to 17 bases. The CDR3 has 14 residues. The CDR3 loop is CASRTGQGGNEQYF. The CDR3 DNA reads TGTGCCAGCAGAACTGGACAGGGAGGGAACGAGCAGTACTTC.

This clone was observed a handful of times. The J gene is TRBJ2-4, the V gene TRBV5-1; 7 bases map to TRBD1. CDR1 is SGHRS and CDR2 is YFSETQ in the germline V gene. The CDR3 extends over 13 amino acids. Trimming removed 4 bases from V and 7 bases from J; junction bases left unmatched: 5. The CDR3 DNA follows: TGCGCCAGCAGCCCATCGGACAGGAACATTCAGTACTTC. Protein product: CASSPSDRNIQYF.

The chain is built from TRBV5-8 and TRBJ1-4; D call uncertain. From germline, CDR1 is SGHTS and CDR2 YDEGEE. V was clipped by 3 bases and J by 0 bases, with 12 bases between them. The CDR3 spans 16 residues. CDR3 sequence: CASSSRRFTTNEKLFF. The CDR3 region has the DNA TGTGCCAGCAGCTCTAGGCGGTTTACAACTAATGAAAAACTGTTTTTT.

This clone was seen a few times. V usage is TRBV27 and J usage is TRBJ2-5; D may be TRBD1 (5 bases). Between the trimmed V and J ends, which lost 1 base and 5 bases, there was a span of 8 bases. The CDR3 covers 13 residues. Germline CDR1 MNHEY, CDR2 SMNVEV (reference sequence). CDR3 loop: CASSLWQGETQYF. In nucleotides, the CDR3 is TGTGCCAGCAGTTTATGGCAGGGTGAGACCCAGTACTTC.

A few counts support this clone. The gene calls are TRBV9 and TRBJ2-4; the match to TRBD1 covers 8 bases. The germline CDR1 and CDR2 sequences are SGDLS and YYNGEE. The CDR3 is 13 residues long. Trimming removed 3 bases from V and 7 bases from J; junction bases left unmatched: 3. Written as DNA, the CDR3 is TGTGCCAGCAGCGGAGGGGACAGGAACATTCAGTACTTC. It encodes CASSGGDRNIQYF.

CDR3 in amino acids: CASSVGGQGYGYTF. The CDR3 nucleotides are TGTGCCAGCAGCGTAGGGGGGCAGGGGTATGGCTACACCTTC. The V gene is TRBV9, the J gene TRBJ1-2; maybe TRBD1 (6 bases). The CDR3 runs 14 residues. From germline, CDR1 is SGDLS and CDR2 YYNGEE. Trimming stripped 0 bases from V and 5 bases from J, with 11 bases between.

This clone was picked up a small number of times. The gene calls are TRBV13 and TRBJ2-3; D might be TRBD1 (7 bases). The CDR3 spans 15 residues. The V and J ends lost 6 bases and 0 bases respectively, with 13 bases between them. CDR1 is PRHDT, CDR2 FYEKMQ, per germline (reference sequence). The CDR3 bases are TGTGCCAGCAGAAACAGGGGACTTAGCACAGATACGCAGTATTTT. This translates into CASRNRGLSTDTQYF.

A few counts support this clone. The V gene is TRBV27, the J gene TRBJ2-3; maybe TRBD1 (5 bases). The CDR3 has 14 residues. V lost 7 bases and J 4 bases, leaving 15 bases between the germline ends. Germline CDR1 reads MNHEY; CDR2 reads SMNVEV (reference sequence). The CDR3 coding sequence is TGTGCCAGCACCCCCAGGGCGGCCCCAGATACGCAGTATTTT. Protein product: CASTPRAAPDTQYF.

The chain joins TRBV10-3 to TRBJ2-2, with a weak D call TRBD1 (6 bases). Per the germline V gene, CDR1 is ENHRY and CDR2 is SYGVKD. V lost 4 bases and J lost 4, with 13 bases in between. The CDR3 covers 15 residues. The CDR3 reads CAISGTEQGTGELFF. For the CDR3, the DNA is TGTGCCATCAGTGGAACCGAACAGGGCACCGGGGAGCTGTTTTTT.

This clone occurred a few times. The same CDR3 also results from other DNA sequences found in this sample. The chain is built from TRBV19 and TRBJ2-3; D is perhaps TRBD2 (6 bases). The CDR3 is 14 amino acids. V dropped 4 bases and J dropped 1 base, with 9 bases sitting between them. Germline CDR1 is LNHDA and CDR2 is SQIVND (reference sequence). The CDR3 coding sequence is TGTGCCAGTAGTACTGGCGGGGGCACAGATACGCAGTATTTT. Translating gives CASSTGGGTDTQYF.

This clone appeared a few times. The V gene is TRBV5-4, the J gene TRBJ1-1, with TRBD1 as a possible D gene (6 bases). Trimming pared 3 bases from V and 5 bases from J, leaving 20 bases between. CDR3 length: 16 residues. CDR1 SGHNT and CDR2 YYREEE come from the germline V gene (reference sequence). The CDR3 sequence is CASSSTLDRRSTEAFF. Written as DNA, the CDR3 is TGTGCCAGCAGCTCCACTTTAGACAGGCGGTCAACTGAAGCTTTCTTT.